This T cell receptor (beta chain) was identified in a study of blood T cell repertoires in COVID-19. In the study overall: Samples of COVID-19 (acute and convalescent) were obtained from the United States, Italy and Spain. Sources were T cells, B-cell-depleted T cells, or PBMCs; the material itself was cDNA or gDNA.

Per the original data handling: Estimation of nucleated cell counts relied on the amplification of reference gene primers. Sequenced by immunoSEQ multiplex PCR; TCRdb stores in-frame clones only, minus some. D and trimming come from the DNA, and the V and J calls and clone size come from that table. The profile shows 40,000 or so clones, approximately 89% of them singletons. Germline CDR1 is WSHSY and CDR2 is SAAADI. The CDR3 is 13 residues long. Concerning this clone: The germline gene is not matched at one end of the junction; a read error may be the cause.

This receptor was identified in a man in his forties or fifties with active COVID-19. The genes are TRBV10-2 and TRBJ2-1; tentatively, D is TRBD2 (6 bases). The sequencing input was peripheral blood. The CDR3 region is CASSEPPGGEEFF. The CDR3 DNA follows: TGCGCCAGCAGTGAGCCCCCCGGGGGTGAGGAGTTCTTC.